The 27 T cell receptor beta chains below were found in one sample sequenced in a study of blood T cell repertoires in COVID-19. Method: immunoSEQ multiplex PCR; TCRdb's copy keeps in-frame clones and lacks some. The repertoire holds 120,000 to 150,000 clones, 84% seen once, with 3.5% to 5% in the top ten. Sequencing input: PBMCs or T cells enriched from blood (not recorded which). These receptors came from a man aged 50 to 60 in a cohort exposed to, infected with or recovered from COVID-19 (not recorded which).

The CDR3 coding sequence is TGCGCCAGCAGCGCGCACCGGGACTGGGACTACGAGCAGTACTTC. Its protein product is CASSAHRDWDYEQYF. The chain joins TRBV5-1 to TRBJ2-7; maybe TRBD2 (6 bases). Germline V gene lookup returns CDR1 SGHRS and CDR2 YFSETQ. The CDR3 spans 15 residues. Trimming took off 4 bases at V and 3 bases at J, with 17 bases between the two ends.

This chain uses TRBV5-5 with TRBJ1-2, with 7 bases identical to TRBD1. From germline, CDR1 is SGHKS and CDR2 YYEKEE (reference sequence). The V and J ends lost 0 bases and 3 bases, in that order; junction bases with no gene match: 5. CDR3 length: 15 residues. CDR3 sequence reads: CASSLGQGHDYGYTF. CDR3 DNA: TGTGCCAGCAGCTTGGGACAGGGCCATGACTATGGCTACACCTTC.

The V call is TRBV18, the J call TRBJ1-4; D not certain. Germline V gene sequence: CDR1 KGHSH, CDR2 LQKENI. The CDR3 is 15 residues long. V was trimmed by 4 bases and J by 3 bases, leaving 12 bases between them. The CDR3 DNA reads TGTGCCAGCTCACTGTCAGGAGGTTCTAATGAAAAACTGTTTTTT. This sequence encodes CASSLSGGSNEKLFF.

This clone was observed once. The gene calls are TRBV9 and TRBJ2-7, with 8 bases that match TRBD1. The germline V gene encodes CDR1 SGDLS and CDR2 YYNGEE. Trimming cost V 0 bases and J 3 bases; bases outside gene matches: 5. The CDR3 has 15 amino acids. The CDR3 coding sequence is TGTGCCAGCAGCGTAGGCGCAGGGGGCGGCTACGAGCAGTACTTC. Protein sequence: CASSVGAGGGYEQYF.

A single count supports this clone. The chain couples TRBV4-2 to TRBJ2-3; 12 bases are shared with TRBD2. CDR1 is LGHNA and CDR2 is YNFKEQ in the germline V gene. There are 17 residues in the CDR3. Trimming took 1 base from V and 5 from J; bases not matched to a gene: 7. The CDR3 nucleotides are TGTGCCAGCAGCCAAGCGCTAGCGGGAGGGCCGGGAGATACGCAGTATTTT. It translates to CASSQALAGGPGDTQYF.

V usage is TRBV3-1 (or the pseudogene TRBV3-2) and J usage is TRBJ1-1; D gene uncertain. Germline V gene lookup returns CDR1 LGHDT and CDR2 YNNKEL (reference sequence). The CDR3 is 13 amino acids. V gave up 8 bases and J gave up 0 bases, with 10 bases separating them. This CDR3 reads CASSPRVNTEAFF. The CDR3 bases are TGTGCCAGCTCCCCCCGGGTGAACACTGAAGCTTTCTTT.

This chain joins TRBV6-5 and TRBJ2-3; 9 nucleotides agree with TRBD2. J lost 4 bases, V lost 2 bases, and 4 bases had no gene match. Germline CDR1 MNHEY, CDR2 SVGAGI. The CDR3 length is 15 residues. The CDR3 DNA is TGTGCCAGCAGTTACACGCGGGAGGGCGCAGATACGCAGTATTTT. As protein: CASSYTREGADTQYF.

The genes are TRBV27 and TRBJ2-1, with TRBD1 matching over 7 bases. CDR1 is MNHEY, CDR2 SMNVEV, per germline (reference sequence). Trimming cost V 4 bases and J 0 bases; bases outside gene matches: 6. The CDR3 covers 16 residues. The CDR3 DNA reads TGTGCCAGCAGTTCATCGCAGGGGGTCTCCTACAATGAGCAGTTCTTC. Amino acid sequence: CASSSSQGVSYNEQFF.

The count of this clone is one. J is TRBJ2-5 and V is TRBV9; TRBD2 agrees at 7 bases. This CDR3 region has 13 residues. Germline-derived CDR1 and CDR2 are SGDLS and YYNGEE. J was trimmed by 9 bases and V by 2 bases; bases with no gene match: 7. Written as DNA, the CDR3 is TGTGCCAGCAGCGTCGACCCACGGGGGGCCCAGTACTTC. This encodes CASSVDPRGAQYF.

A few counts support this clone. The rearrangement links TRBV27 to TRBJ2-7; TRBD1 aligns across 8 bases. This CDR3 region has 12 residues. With 5 bases clipped from V and 7 bases from J, the junction kept 4 bases outside the gene matches. CDR1 and CDR2 from the germline V gene are MNHEY and SMNVEV (reference sequence). In DNA, the CDR3 is TGTGCCAGCAGTCGGACAGGGAGAGAGCAGTACTTC. It specifies CASSRTGREQYF.

V usage is TRBV3-1 (or the pseudogene TRBV3-2) and J usage is TRBJ1-2; 7 positions agree with TRBD1. Germline V gene lookup returns CDR1 LGHDT and CDR2 YNNKEL (reference sequence). The V segment lost 4 bases and the J segment 7 bases; nucleotides outside the gene matches: 6. CDR3 length equals 13 residues. Here the CDR3 DNA reads TGTGCCAGCAGCCCTACAGGGGCTTTTGGCTACACCTTC. Translation: CASSPTGAFGYTF.

This chain joins TRBV28 and TRBJ1-2; perhaps TRBD1 as D (6 bases). The CDR3 loop spans 13 amino acids. V shed 6 bases and J shed 7 bases, with 15 bases lying between them. Per the germline V gene, CDR1 is MDHEN and CDR2 is SYDVKM. CDR3 in amino acids: CASSPGHRPGYTF. Here the CDR3 DNA reads TGTGCCAGCAGCCCGGGACACAGGCCTGGCTACACCTTC.

This clone came up once. The gene calls are TRBV5-1 and TRBJ1-3, with D maybe TRBD1 (5 bases). Germline V gene sequence: CDR1 SGHRS, CDR2 YFSETQ. The CDR3 covers 15 residues. V lost 0 bases, J lost 4 bases, and 11 bases lay in between. The CDR3 nucleotides are TGCGCCAGCAGCTTGGTAGGGGCCTCGGGAAACACCATATATTTT. The encoded protein is CASSLVGASGNTIYF.

The J gene is TRBJ2-1, the V gene TRBV30; D is uncertain. Germline CDR1 reads GTSNPN; CDR2 reads SVGIG (reference sequence). The CDR3 runs to 11 residues. The germline V and J ends were trimmed by 2 bases and 12 bases, with 11 bases remaining between them. The CDR3 nucleotides are TGTGCCTGGAGTCTGGGTCCGGGGCAGTTCTTC. This translates into CAWSLGPGQFF. The whole variable domain, filled in from reference TRBV30 and TRBJ2-1, reads SQTIHQWPATLVQPVGSPLSLECTVEGTSNPNLYWYRQAAGRGLQLLFYSVGIGQISSEVPQNLSASRPQDRQFILSSKKLLLSDSGFYLCAWSLGPGQFFGPGTRLTVL.

This sequence joins TRBV14 and TRBJ2-1; 8 bases map to TRBD2. The junction had 3 bases not matched to a gene; V was cut back by 1 base and J by 4 bases. Germline values: CDR1 SGHDN, CDR2 FVKESK. The CDR3 is 15 amino acids. The CDR3 nucleotides are TGTGCCAGCAGCCAAGGTGGCGGGAGGTACAATGAGCAGTTCTTC. Translating gives CASSQGGGRYNEQFF.

DNA of the CDR3: TGTGCCAGCAGCCTATCCACAGATACGCAGTATTTT. This codes for CASSLSTDTQYF. The chain uses TRBV7-8 and TRBJ2-3; D remains unclear. Per the germline V gene, CDR1 is SGHVS and CDR2 is FQNEAQ. This CDR3 comprises 12 residues. Trimming cost V 5 bases and J 2 bases, with 5 bases left between them.

V usage is TRBV18 and J usage is TRBJ2-7, with 11 positions matching TRBD2. The CDR3 totals 16 residues. In germline, CDR1 is KGHSH, CDR2 LQKENI. The V and J ends lost 0 bases and 3 bases, in that order; junction bases with no gene match: 4. This CDR3 is CASSPPAGTSGYEQYF. CDR3 in DNA: TGTGCCAGCTCACCACCGGCCGGGACTAGCGGCTACGAGCAGTACTTC.

V is TRBV6-2 or TRBV6-3 and J is TRBJ1-2; no definite D call. The CDR3 spans 13 residues. The V gene lost 2 bases and the J gene lost 1 base, with 5 bases spanning the gap. Germline CDR1 and CDR2: MNHEY and SVGEGT. For the CDR3, the DNA is TGTGCCAGCAGTTACGCGATTAACTATGGCTACACCTTC. Protein: CASSYAINYGYTF.

This clone showed up many times. V gene TRBV5-1 combines with J gene TRBJ2-7; TRBD1 matches 10 bases. There are 13 residues in the CDR3. J lost 6 bases, V lost 2 bases, and 2 bases had no gene match. CDR1 is SGHRS and CDR2 is YFSETQ in the germline V gene. This CDR3 is CASSFGQGGEQYF. CDR3 nucleotides: TGCGCCAGCAGCTTCGGACAGGGGGGCGAGCAGTACTTC.

The chain employs TRBV5-1 and TRBJ1-1; D call uncertain. Germline-derived CDR1 and CDR2 are SGHRS and YFSETQ. The CDR3 loop spans 13 amino acids. V lost 6 bases and J lost 4, with 13 bases in between. The CDR3 region is CASTSIGSTEAFF. The CDR3 coding sequence is TGCGCCAGCACCTCCATTGGGAGCACTGAAGCTTTCTTT.

This clone has only a few counts. V usage is TRBV19 and J usage is TRBJ1-5; D might be TRBD1 (6 bases). V was shortened by 1 base and J by 3 bases, with 19 bases between the two germline ends. This CDR3 has 18 residues. In germline, CDR1 is LNHDA, CDR2 SQIVND (reference sequence). CDR3 sequence (DNA): TGTGCCAGTAGTATAGGAGCGGGGGCCAAGGTTGCCAATCAGCCCCAGCATTTT. As protein: CASSIGAGAKVANQPQHF.

The chain has TRBV24-1 and TRBJ2-1; D perhaps matches TRBD1 (6 bases). CDR1 and CDR2 (germline): KGHDR, SFDVKD. This CDR3 contains 16 residues. The V end lost 2 bases, the J end lost 0 bases, and 10 bases lay between the germline ends. The CDR3 DNA follows: TGTGCCACCAGTGATTCGGGACACAGCTCCTACAATGAGCAGTTCTTC. Its protein is CATSDSGHSSYNEQFF.

This clone was detected once. V and J are TRBV4-3 and TRBJ2-7; possible D gene TRBD1, 5 bases. The CDR3 covers 15 residues. Germline CDR1 and CDR2: LGHNA and YSLEER. Trimming took off 0 bases at V and 2 bases at J, with 11 bases between the two ends. CDR3 DNA sequence: TGCGCCAGCAGCCAAGAAGATGGGGCCCCCTACGAGCAGTACTTC. Its translation: CASSQEDGAPYEQYF.

The chain combines TRBV5-5 with TRBJ1-4; D is perhaps TRBD1 (6 bases). V was cut by 4 bases and J by 1 base, with 14 bases left in between. The CDR3 is 16 residues long. Germline V lookup: CDR1 SGHKS, CDR2 YYEKEE (reference sequence). The CDR3 sequence: CASSPQTDRTNEKLFF. DNA of the CDR3: TGTGCCAGCAGCCCCCAAACGGACAGAACTAATGAAAAACTGTTTTTT.

The chain recombines TRBV7-3 with TRBJ2-1; D possibly corresponds to TRBD2 (6 bases). V was pared by 0 bases and J by 9 bases, with 9 bases between. The germline gives CDR1 SGHTA, CDR2 FQGTGA. The CDR3 has 13 amino acids. The CDR3 loop reads CASSLTFSGEQFF. The CDR3 DNA reads as TGTGCCAGCAGCTTAACGTTTAGCGGTGAGCAGTTCTTC.

V and J are TRBV5-1 and TRBJ1-2; TRBD1 might be the D (6 bases). The CDR3 spans 16 residues. The ends were cut back, 5 bases at V and 7 bases at J, with 24 bases in the middle. Germline V gene lookup returns CDR1 SGHRS and CDR2 YFSETQ. CDR3 residues: CASRPDWSGGAGGYTF. CDR3 bases: TGCGCCAGCAGACCGGATTGGAGCGGGGGGGCTGGTGGCTACACCTTC.

The chain couples TRBV5-1 to TRBJ2-5, with a tentative D call TRBD1 (5 bases). Trimming cost V 4 bases and J 4 bases, with 14 bases left between them. The V gene's germline CDR1 is SGHRS and CDR2 YFSETQ. This CDR3 has 14 amino acids. The CDR3 DNA follows: TGCGCCAGCAGCCTACAACCTAGGGGAGAGACCCAGTACTTC. Translating gives CASSLQPRGETQYF.